This is a list of T cell receptor beta chains from one sample in a study of shared clonotypes between healthy human individuals. The method was immunoSEQ multiplex PCR; TCRdb's version includes in-frame clones alone and lacks a portion of them. This table holds 2 million to 3 million clones, under 95% found once. The sequenced sample was naive CD4+ T cells from PBMCs. The receptors were sampled from a man between 18 and 35 years old in good health. Some clones in this sample may be carry-over from other donors' samples. CDR3s include the opening cysteine and the closing phenylalanine or tryptophan. The D gene is left open where the match is weak. Size values are once, few and many counts, or a class for expanded clones, and some rows have none.

CDR3 DNA	CDR3 protein	V gene	J gene	clone size	D gene
TGTGCCAGCAGCTTAGGCCCCTACACTGAAGCTTTCTTT	CASSLGPYTEAFF	TRBV7-3	TRBJ1-1	.	.
TGTGCCAGCAGCTTGGTGGGCAGGACCGACAATGAGCAGTTCTTC	CASSLVGRTDNEQFF	TRBV5-6	TRBJ2-1	.	.
TGTGCCAGCAGCTCGGGGACAGGGAACTATGGCTACACCTTC	CASSSGTGNYGYTF	TRBV7-9	TRBJ1-2	.	TRBD1
TGTGCCAGCAGCTTGGCGGCAGGGTCGGATGGCTACACCTTC	CASSLAAGSDGYTF	TRBV5-5	TRBJ1-2	.	.
TGTGCCAGTAGTGAACAGGGTGACTATGGCTACACCTTC	CASSEQGDYGYTF	TRBV19	TRBJ1-2	few	.
TGCGCCAGCAGCCTGGGGGTCCAAGAGACCCAGTACTTC	CASSLGVQETQYF	TRBV5-1	TRBJ2-5	.	.
TGTGCCACCAGGGGCAGCGCCCCTGAAAAACTGTTTTTT	CATRGSAPEKLFF	TRBV6-5	TRBJ1-4	.	.
TGTGCCAGCAGTTTGGATAGGCTGCGCCAGCCCCAGCATTTT	CASSLDRLRQPQHF	TRBV28	TRBJ1-5	.	.
TGCGCCAGCAGCTTGGAACTAGCGGTACCTGAGCAGTTCTTC	CASSLELAVPEQFF	TRBV5-1	TRBJ2-1	.	TRBD2
TGTGCCAGCGGGGCTAGCGGGAGGGTAACCAAAAACATTCAGTACTTC	CASGASGRVTKNIQYF	TRBV13	TRBJ2-4	once	TRBD2
TGTGCCAGCAGCCCTAGGGTCTACGAGCAGTACTTC	CASSPRVYEQYF	TRBV28	TRBJ2-7	.	.
TGTGCCACCAGGGCGGAGACTAGCGGGAGTATTGAGCAGTTCTTC	CATRAETSGSIEQFF	TRBV6-5	TRBJ2-1	.	TRBD2
TGTGCCAGCAGCCAAGAGTTAAAGGGGGCCTACGAGCAGTACTTC	CASSQELKGAYEQYF	TRBV14	TRBJ2-7	.	.
TGTGCCAGCAGTTTTCAAAGAACCGGGGAGCTGTTTTTT	CASSFQRTGELFF	TRBV27	TRBJ2-2	.	.
TGTGCCAGCAGCGTAGTGGGACTAGCGGCCCCCTACAATGAGCAGTTCTTC	CASSVVGLAAPYNEQFF	TRBV9	TRBJ2-1	once	TRBD2
TGTGCCAGCAGCTTATCTATCGGACTAGCGGGAGGGAAATCCTACGAGCAGTACTTC	CASSLSIGLAGGKSYEQYF	TRBV7-8	TRBJ2-7	once	TRBD2
TGTGCCAGCAGCCTCGACAGAGCAACTAATGAAAAACTGTTTTTT	CASSLDRATNEKLFF	TRBV11-2	TRBJ1-4	.	.
TGTGCCAGCAGTGCAAAGGTACCGGGACTAGCGGGACTTGAGCAGTACTTC	CASSAKVPGLAGLEQYF	TRBV6-1	TRBJ2-7	.	TRBD2
TGCGCCAGCAGCCCAGGACAGGGGGGAGAGACCCAGTACTTC	CASSPGQGGETQYF	TRBV5-1	TRBJ2-5	.	TRBD1
TGTGCCAGCTGGCGGGGGGAGACCCAGTACTTC	CASWRGETQYF	TRBV27	TRBJ2-5	few	TRBD2
TGCGCCAGCAGCCAAGGACAGAGCTCTGGAAACACCATATATTTT	CASSQGQSSGNTIYF	TRBV4-1	TRBJ1-3	few	.
TGTGCCAGCAGCTTAGGACTGGCCTGGGTTGAGCAGTTCTTC	CASSLGLAWVEQFF	TRBV7-2	TRBJ2-1	.	.
TGTGCCAGCAGTTTAACAGGCCATGGCTACACCTTC	CASSLTGHGYTF	TRBV28	TRBJ1-2	few	.